Listed below are T cell receptor beta chains from one sample, sequenced in a study of T-cell reconstitution after alpha-beta-depleted transplantation in children. TCRdb fed the PCR reads into MiXCR, producing one record per CDR3 protein. The sample has 15,000 to 20,000 distinct CDR3 sequences, around 11% seen once. The sequenced sample was PBMCs, mostly from graft donor cells, obtained 180 days after TCRalphabeta/CD19-depleted stem cell transplant. Receptor source: a boy under two years old who had a stem cell transplant for Wiskott-Aldrich syndrome, so the T cells may come from the graft donor. CDR3s include the opening cysteine and the closing phenylalanine or tryptophan. The D gene is left open where the match is weak. Expanded clones are given a class, and other clones once, few, many or no size at all.

TRBV20-1	NA	TRBJ2-1	NA	CSARQDSYNEQFF	TGCAGTGCGCGACAAGACTCCTACAATGAGCAGTTCTTC
TRBV18	many	TRBJ1-3	TRBD1	CASSPLPRGTNGNTIYF	TGTGCCAGCTCACCACTTCCCAGGGGGACGAACGGAAACACCATATATTTT
TRBV6-5	NA	TRBJ2-5	TRBD1	CASSYGPGGAETQYF	TGTGCCAGCAGTTACGGCCCAGGGGGCGCAGAGACCCAGTACTTC
TRBV7-9	once	TRBJ1-6	TRBD1	CASSYGQGRSPLHF	TGTGCCAGCAGCTACGGACAGGGAAGATCACCCCTCCACTTT
TRBV10-2	NA	TRBJ2-1	TRBD2	CASSGLASDEQFF	TGCGCCAGCAGTGGACTAGCGTCCGATGAGCAGTTCTTC
TRBV7-9	many	TRBJ2-7	NA	CASRRDSESSYEQYF	TGTGCCAGCAGGAGGGACTCGGAATCCTCCTACGAGCAGTACTTC
TRBV14	many	TRBJ1-4	NA	CASSQGGAGSEKLFF	TGTGCCAGCAGCCAAGGGGGGGCGGGATCTGAAAAACTGTTTTTT
TRBV20-1	few	TRBJ1-1	NA	CSAPKLGGDTEAFF	TGCAGTGCACCTAAACTAGGTGGGGACACTGAAGCTTTCTTT
TRBV29-1	many	TRBJ2-1	TRBD2	CSVDMGLDYNEQFF	TGCAGCGTTGATATGGGACTAGACTACAATGAGCAGTTCTTC
TRBV25-1	many	TRBJ2-5	TRBD1	CASSAFGTEETQYF	TGTGCCAGCAGTGCCTTTGGGACAGAAGAGACCCAGTACTTC
TRBV20-1	many	TRBJ1-6	NA	CSTGDNNSPLHF	TGCAGTACCGGGGACAATAATTCACCCCTCCACTTT
TRBV3-1	many	TRBJ2-7	NA	CASTVGDGGRSYEQYF	TGTGCCAGCACCGTGGGCGATGGGGGAAGGTCCTACGAGCAGTACTTC
TRBV20-1	many	TRBJ2-5	NA	CSAREVGGEWETQYF	TGCAGTGCTAGAGAAGTTGGCGGGGAGTGGGAGACCCAGTACTTC
TRBV10-1	many	TRBJ1-2	NA	CASSPGTVFYGYTF	TGCGCCAGCAGTCCCGGGACGGTTTTCTATGGCTACACCTTC
TRBV20-1	few	TRBJ2-5	TRBD2	CSARIAGAEETQYF	TGCAGTGCTAGGATAGCGGGAGCAGAGGAGACCCAGTACTTC
TRBV5-1	many	TRBJ2-7	TRBD1	CASSPYPGQGSYEQYF	TGCGCCAGCAGCCCGTATCCGGGACAGGGCTCCTACGAGCAGTACTTC
TRBV6-1	few	TRBJ1-2	TRBD1	CASNEQGARSYGYTF	TGTGCCAGCAACGAGCAGGGGGCGCGGAGCTATGGCTACACCTTC
TRBV27	NA	TRBJ1-2	NA	CASRSNYGYTF	TGTGCCAGCCGGTCTAACTATGGCTACACCTTC
TRBV20-1	few	TRBJ2-1	TRBD2	CSAQAGAWNEQFF	TGCAGTGCTCAAGCGGGAGCTTGGAATGAGCAGTTCTTC
TRBV7-8	NA	TRBJ1-5	TRBD1	CASSRTGRGNQPQHF	TGTGCCAGCAGCCGGACAGGTCGGGGCAATCAGCCCCAGCATTTT
TRBV5-1	few	TRBJ2-7	TRBD2	CASSRSLAGGAYEQYF	TGCGCCAGCAGCCGTTCCTTAGCGGGAGGGGCCTACGAGCAGTACTTC
TRBV5-1	NA	TRBJ2-3	NA	CASSLAEVSTDTQYF	TGCGCCAGCAGCTTAGCGGAAGTAAGCACAGATACGCAGTATTTT
TRBV18	NA	TRBJ1-1	NA	CASSPPSMNTEAFF	TGTGCCAGCTCACCACCGTCGATGAACACTGAAGCTTTCTTT
TRBV10-3	many	TRBJ2-1	NA	CAITAGAFSYNEQFF	TGTGCCATCACGGCGGGGGCCTTCTCCTACAATGAGCAGTTCTTC
TRBV24-1	NA	TRBJ2-3	NA	CATSDFFGTDTQYF	TGTGCCACCAGTGATTTCTTCGGCACAGATACGCAGTATTTT
TRBV2	NA	TRBJ2-1	TRBD2	CASSGAGGPREQFF	TGTGCCAGCAGTGGAGCGGGAGGGCCGCGTGAGCAGTTCTTC
TRBV29-1	few	TRBJ2-3	TRBD2	CSVGAGTSQDTQYF	TGCAGCGTTGGGGCCGGGACTAGCCAAGATACGCAGTATTTT
TRBV12-3/TRBV12-4	many	TRBJ1-4	NA	CASSRGPTTNEKLFF	TGTGCCAGCAGCCGAGGACCGACAACTAATGAAAAACTGTTTTTT
TRBV20-1	few	TRBJ2-7	TRBD1	CSAIPGTGVWYEQYF	TGCAGTGCTATTCCCGGGACAGGGGTCTGGTACGAGCAGTACTTC
TRBV7-9	many	TRBJ1-2	NA	CASSLSGRASGYTF	TGTGCCAGCAGCTTATCCGGGCGCGCAAGCGGCTACACCTTC
TRBV20-1	few	TRBJ2-2	TRBD2	CSAHGTRGTGELFF	TGCAGTGCCCATGGGACTAGGGGTACCGGGGAGCTGTTTTTT
TRBV6-1	few	TRBJ2-6	NA	CASSAHSGANVLTF	TGTGCCAGCAGTGCCCACTCTGGGGCCAACGTCCTGACTTTC
TRBV28	NA	TRBJ1-5	NA	CASSSLTGSNQPQHF	TGTGCCAGCAGTTCCCTGACAGGCAGCAATCAGCCCCAGCATTTT
TRBV23-1	many	TRBJ2-7	NA	CASTQSYEQYF	TGCGCCAGCACCCAGTCCTACGAGCAGTACTTC
TRBV24-1	many	TRBJ2-2	TRBD1	CATSDLRGQPGVGELFF	TGTGCCACCAGTGATTTGCGGGGACAGCCTGGGGTCGGGGAGCTGTTTTTT
TRBV20-1	NA	TRBJ2-1	NA	CSARRTFYNEQFF	TGCAGTGCTAGAAGGACTTTCTACAATGAGCAGTTCTTC
TRBV5-1	medium-sized	TRBJ1-6	TRBD1	CASSLTGTGDSPLHF	TGCGCCAGCAGCTTAACCGGGACAGGGGATTCACCCCTCCACTTT
TRBV7-9	medium-sized	TRBJ2-1	NA	CASSLGEGNYNSDEQFF	TGTGCCAGCAGCTTAGGTGAGGGAAATTACAATAGCGATGAGCAGTTCTTC
TRBV7-2	few	TRBJ1-4	TRBD1	CASSFGPTGGREKLFF	TGTGCCAGCAGCTTTGGACCGACAGGGGGAAGAGAAAAACTGTTTTTT
TRBV5-8	many	TRBJ2-5	TRBD1	CASSFPGGYRETQYF	TGTGCCAGCAGCTTTCCAGGGGGCTACAGGGAGACCCAGTACTTC
TRBV6-2/TRBV6-3	few	TRBJ2-7	NA	CASSYSRGAWYEQYF	TGTGCCAGCAGTTACTCGAGAGGGGCGTGGTACGAGCAGTACTTC
TRBV29-1	many	TRBJ2-1	NA	CSVEEEARDEQFF	TGCAGCGTTGAAGAAGAAGCTCGGGATGAGCAGTTCTTC
TRBV4-2	many	TRBJ2-7	NA	CASSRTPKGQGGYYEQYF	TGTGCCAGCAGCCGGACACCTAAAGGGCAGGGGGGTTACTACGAGCAGTACTTC
TRBV20-1	NA	TRBJ2-3	TRBD2	CSAWTSGDTQYF	TGCAGTGCATGGACTAGCGGGGATACGCAGTATTTT
TRBV7-9	few	TRBJ2-7	TRBD2	CASSSPPRGANYEQYF	TGTGCCAGCAGCTCCCCCCCGCGGGGGGCCAACTACGAGCAGTACTTC